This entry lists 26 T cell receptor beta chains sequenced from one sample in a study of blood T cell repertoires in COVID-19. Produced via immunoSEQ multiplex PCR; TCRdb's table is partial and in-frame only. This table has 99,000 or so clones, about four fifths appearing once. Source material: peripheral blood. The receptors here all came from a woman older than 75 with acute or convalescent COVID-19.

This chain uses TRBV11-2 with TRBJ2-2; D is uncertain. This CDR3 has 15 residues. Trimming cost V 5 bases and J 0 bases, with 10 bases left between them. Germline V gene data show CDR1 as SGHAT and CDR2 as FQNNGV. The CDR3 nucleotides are TGTGCCAGCAGCCCCATGCGCGCGAACACCGGGGAGCTGTTTTTT. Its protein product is CASSPMRANTGELFF.

CDR3 nucleotide sequence: TGCGCCAGCAGCTTCGGGGTAGCGGGCATCGATGAGCAGTTCTTC. It yields the protein CASSFGVAGIDEQFF. The rearrangement links TRBV5-1 to TRBJ2-1; 7 bases line up with TRBD2. This CDR3 has 15 residues. Germline V gives CDR1 SGHRS, CDR2 YFSETQ. V dropped 2 bases and J dropped 8; count of bases not matched to a gene: 10. Drawing the rest from reference TRBV5-1 and TRBJ2-1, the complete variable domain is KAGVTQTPRYLIKTRGQQVTLSCSPISGHRSVSWYQQTPGQGLQFLFEYFSETQRNKGNFPGRFSGRQFSNSRSEMNVSTLELGDSALYLCASSFGVAGIDEQFFGPGTRLTVL.

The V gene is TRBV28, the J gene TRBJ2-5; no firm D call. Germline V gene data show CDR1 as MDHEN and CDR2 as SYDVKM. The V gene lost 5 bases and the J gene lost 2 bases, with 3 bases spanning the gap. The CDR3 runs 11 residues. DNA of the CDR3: TGTGCCAGCAGTGAGCAAGAGACCCAGTACTTC. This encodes CASSEQETQYF. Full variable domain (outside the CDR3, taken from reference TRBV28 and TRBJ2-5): DVKVTQSSRYLVKRTGEKVFLECVQDMDHENMFWYRQDPGLGLRLIYFSYDVKMKEKGDIPEGYSVSREKKERFSLILESASTNQTSMYLCASSEQETQYFGPGTRLLVL.

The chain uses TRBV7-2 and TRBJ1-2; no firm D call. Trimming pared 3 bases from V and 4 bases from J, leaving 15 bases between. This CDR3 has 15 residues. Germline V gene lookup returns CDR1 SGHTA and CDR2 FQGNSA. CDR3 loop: CASSFPPGLFYGYTF. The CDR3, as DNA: TGTGCCAGCAGCTTCCCCCCCGGTCTTTTCTATGGCTACACCTTC. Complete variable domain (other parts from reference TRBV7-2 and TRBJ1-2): GAGVSQSPSNKVTEKGKDVELRCDPISGHTALYWYRQSLGQGLEFLIYFQGNSAPDKSGLPSDRFSAERTGGSVSTLTIQRTQQEDSAVYLCASSFPPGLFYGYTFGSGTRLTVV.

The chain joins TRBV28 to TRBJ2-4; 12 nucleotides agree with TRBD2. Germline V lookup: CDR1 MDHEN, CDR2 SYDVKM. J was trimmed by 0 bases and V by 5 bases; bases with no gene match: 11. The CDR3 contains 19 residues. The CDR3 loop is CASSPGLAGIALAKNIQYF. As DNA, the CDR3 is TGTGCCAGCAGTCCCGGACTAGCGGGGATTGCCCTAGCCAAAAACATTCAGTACTTC.

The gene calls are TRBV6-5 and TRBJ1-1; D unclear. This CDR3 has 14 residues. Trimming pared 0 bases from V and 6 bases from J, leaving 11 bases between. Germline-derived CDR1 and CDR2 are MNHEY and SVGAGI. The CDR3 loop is CASSYSRESPEAFF. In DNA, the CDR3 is TGTGCCAGCAGTTACTCGAGGGAGAGCCCTGAAGCTTTCTTT.

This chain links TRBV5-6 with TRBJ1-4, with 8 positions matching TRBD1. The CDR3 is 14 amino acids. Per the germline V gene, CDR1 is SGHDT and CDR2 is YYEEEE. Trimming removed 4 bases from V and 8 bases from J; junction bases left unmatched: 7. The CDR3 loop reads CASSTQGGVEKLFF. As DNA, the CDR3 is TGTGCCAGCAGCACACAGGGGGGAGTCGAAAAACTGTTTTTT.

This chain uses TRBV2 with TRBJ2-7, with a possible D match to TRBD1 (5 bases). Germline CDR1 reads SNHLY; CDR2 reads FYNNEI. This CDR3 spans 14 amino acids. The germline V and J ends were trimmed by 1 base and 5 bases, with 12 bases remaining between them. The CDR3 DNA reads TGTGCCAGCAGTGAAGGTAGACAGTTCCACGAGCAGTACGTC. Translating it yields CASSEGRQFHEQYV.

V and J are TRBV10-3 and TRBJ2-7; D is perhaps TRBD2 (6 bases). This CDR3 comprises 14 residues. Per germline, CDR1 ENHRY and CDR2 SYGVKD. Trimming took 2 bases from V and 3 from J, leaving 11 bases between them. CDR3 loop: CAISEGGTLYEQYV. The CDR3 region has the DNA TGTGCCATCAGTGAGGGGGGGACCCTCTACGAGCAGTACGTC.

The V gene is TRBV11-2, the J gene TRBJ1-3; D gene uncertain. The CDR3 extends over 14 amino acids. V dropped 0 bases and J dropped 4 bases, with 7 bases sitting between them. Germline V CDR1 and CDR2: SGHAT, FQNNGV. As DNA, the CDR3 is TGTGCCAGCAGCTTAGATTATTCGGGAAACACCATATATTTT. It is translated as CASSLDYSGNTIYF.

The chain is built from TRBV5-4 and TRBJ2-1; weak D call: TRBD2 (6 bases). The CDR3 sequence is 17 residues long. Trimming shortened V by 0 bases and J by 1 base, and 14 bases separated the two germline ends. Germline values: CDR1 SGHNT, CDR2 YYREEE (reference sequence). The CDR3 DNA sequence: TGTGCCAGCAGCTTGGGATCAGGCGGGATGTCCTACAATGAGCAGTTCTTC. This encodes CASSLGSGGMSYNEQFF.

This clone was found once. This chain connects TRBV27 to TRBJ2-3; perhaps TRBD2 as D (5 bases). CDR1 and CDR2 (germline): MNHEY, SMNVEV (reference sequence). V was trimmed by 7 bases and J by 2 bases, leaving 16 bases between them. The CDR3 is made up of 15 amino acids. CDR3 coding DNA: TGTGCCAGCACATGGAACGGACTCTACACAGATACGCAGTATTTT. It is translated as CASTWNGLYTDTQYF.

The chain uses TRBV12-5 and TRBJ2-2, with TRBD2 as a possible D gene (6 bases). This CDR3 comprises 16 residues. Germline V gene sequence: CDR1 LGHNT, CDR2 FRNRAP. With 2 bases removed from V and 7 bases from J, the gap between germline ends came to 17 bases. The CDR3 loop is CASGLSWGVSVGELFF. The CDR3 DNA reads TGTGCTAGTGGTTTGAGTTGGGGGGTATCCGTCGGGGAGCTGTTTTTT.

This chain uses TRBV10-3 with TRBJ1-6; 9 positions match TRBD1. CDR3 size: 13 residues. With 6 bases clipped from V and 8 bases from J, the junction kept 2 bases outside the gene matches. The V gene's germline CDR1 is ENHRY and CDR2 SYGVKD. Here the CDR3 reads CAIRGDRDSPLHF. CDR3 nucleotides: TGTGCCATCAGGGGGGACAGGGATTCACCCCTCCACTTT.

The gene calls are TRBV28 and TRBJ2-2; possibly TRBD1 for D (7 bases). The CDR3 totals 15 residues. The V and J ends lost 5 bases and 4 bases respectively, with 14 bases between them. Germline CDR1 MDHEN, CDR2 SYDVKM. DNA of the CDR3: TGTGCCAGCAGTCGGGCGGGACAGATCACCGGGGAGCTGTTTTTT. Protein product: CASSRAGQITGELFF.

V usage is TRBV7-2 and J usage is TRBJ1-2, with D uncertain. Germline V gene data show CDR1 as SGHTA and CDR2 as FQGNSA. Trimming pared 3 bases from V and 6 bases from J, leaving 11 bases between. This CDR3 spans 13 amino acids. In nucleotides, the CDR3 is TGTGCCAGCAGCTTCTATACTAGCGATGGCTACACCTTC. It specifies CASSFYTSDGYTF.

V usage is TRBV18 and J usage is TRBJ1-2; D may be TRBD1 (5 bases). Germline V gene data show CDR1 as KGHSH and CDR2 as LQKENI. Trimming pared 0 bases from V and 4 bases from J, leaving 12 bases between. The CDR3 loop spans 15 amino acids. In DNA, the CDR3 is TGTGCCAGCTCACCACCCGACAGACTGATCTATGGCTACACCTTC. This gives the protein CASSPPDRLIYGYTF.

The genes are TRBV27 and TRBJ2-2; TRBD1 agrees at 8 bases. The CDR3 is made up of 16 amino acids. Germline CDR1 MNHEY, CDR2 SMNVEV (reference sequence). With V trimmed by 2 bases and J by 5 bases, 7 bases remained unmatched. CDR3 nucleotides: TGTGCCAGCAGTTTACAGCAGGGGGCGAGAACCGGGGAGCTGTTTTTT. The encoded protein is CASSLQQGARTGELFF.

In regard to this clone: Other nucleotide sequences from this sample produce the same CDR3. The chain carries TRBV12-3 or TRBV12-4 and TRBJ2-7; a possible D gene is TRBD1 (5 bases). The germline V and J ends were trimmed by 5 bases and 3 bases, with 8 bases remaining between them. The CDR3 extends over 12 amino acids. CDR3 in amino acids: CASSPDSYEQYF. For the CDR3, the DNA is TGTGCCAGCAGTCCAGACAGCTACGAGCAGTACTTC.

The CDR3 nucleotides read TGTGCCAGCAGCTTGGTCCGACTATCCACCGGGGAGCTGTTTTTT. Its protein is CASSLVRLSTGELFF. J is TRBJ2-2 and V is TRBV5-8; D is perhaps TRBD2 (5 bases). With 0 bases removed from V and 4 bases from J, the gap between germline ends came to 10 bases. Germline V gene sequence: CDR1 SGHTS, CDR2 YDEGEE. This CDR3 has 15 amino acids. Full variable domain (outside the CDR3, taken from reference TRBV5-8 and TRBJ2-2): EAGVTQSPTHLIKTRGQQATLRCSPISGHTSVYWYQQALGLGLQFLLWYDEGEERNRGNFPPRFSGRQFPNYSSELNVNALELEDSALYLCASSLVRLSTGELFFGEGSRLTVL.

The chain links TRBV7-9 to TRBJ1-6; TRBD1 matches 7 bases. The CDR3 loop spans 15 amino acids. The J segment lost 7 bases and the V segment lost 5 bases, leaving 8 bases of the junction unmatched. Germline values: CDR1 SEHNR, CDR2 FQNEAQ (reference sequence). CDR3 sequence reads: CASSKPGQMNSPLHF. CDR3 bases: TGTGCCAGCAGCAAGCCGGGACAGATGAATTCACCCCTCCACTTT.

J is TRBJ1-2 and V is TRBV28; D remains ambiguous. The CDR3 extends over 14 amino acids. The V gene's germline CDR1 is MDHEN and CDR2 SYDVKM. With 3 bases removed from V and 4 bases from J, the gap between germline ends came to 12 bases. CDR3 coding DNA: TGTGCCAGCAGTTTTTTTGCGGAGATCTATGGCTACACCTTC. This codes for CASSFFAEIYGYTF.

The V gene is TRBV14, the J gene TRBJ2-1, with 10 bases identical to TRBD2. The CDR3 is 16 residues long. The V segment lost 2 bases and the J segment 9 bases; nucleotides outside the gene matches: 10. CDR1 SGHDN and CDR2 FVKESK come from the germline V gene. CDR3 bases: TGTGCCAGCAGCCAATTAGGGCTAGCGGGAGTAAGTGAGCAGTTCTTC. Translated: CASSQLGLAGVSEQFF.

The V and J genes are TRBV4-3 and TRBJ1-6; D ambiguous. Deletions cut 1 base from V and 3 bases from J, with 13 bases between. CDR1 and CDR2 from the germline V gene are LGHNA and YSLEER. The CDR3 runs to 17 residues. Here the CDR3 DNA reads TGCGCCAGCAGCCAAGGACCTGCAGCTAGCTATAATTCACCCCTCCACTTT. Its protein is CASSQGPAASYNSPLHF.

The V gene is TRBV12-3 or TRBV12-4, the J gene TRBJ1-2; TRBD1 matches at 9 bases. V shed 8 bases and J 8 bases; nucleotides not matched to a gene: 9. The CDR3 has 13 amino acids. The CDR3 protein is CASVRWTGDGYTF. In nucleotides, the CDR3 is TGTGCCAGCGTACGTTGGACAGGGGACGGCTACACCTTC.

The CDR3 protein is CASNRLAGGRETQYF. CDR3 sequence (DNA): TGTGCCAGCAACCGACTAGCGGGAGGACGGGAGACCCAGTACTTC. V is TRBV28 and J is TRBJ2-5; 13 bases line up with TRBD2. The CDR3 runs 15 residues. CDR1 MDHEN and CDR2 SYDVKM come from the germline V gene. With V trimmed by 7 bases and J by 5 bases, 7 bases remained unmatched.